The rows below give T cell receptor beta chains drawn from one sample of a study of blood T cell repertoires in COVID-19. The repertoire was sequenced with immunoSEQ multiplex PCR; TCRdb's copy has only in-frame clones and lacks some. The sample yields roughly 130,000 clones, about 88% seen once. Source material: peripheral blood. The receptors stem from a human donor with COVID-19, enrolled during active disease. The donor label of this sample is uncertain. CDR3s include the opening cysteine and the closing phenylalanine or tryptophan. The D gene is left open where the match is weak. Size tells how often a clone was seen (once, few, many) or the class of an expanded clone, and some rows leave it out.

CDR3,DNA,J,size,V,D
CASRDPGQTLANYGYTF,TGTGCCAGCAGAGATCCGGGACAGACATTAGCTAACTATGGCTACACCTTC,TRBJ1-2,.,TRBV19,TRBD1
CASSLTSWVTGVLVFSNQPQHF,TGTGCCAGCAGCTTAACGTCGTGGGTGACAGGGGTTTTGGTATTTAGCAATCAGCCCCAGCATTTT,TRBJ1-5,.,TRBV7-3,TRBD1
CASSYKGGDQPQHF,TGTGCCAGCAGTTACAAGGGAGGAGATCAGCCCCAGCATTTT,TRBJ1-5,.,TRBV6-5,.
CASRETSGAGDTQYF,TGTGCCAGCAGGGAGACTAGCGGAGCTGGGGATACGCAGTATTTT,TRBJ2-3,.,TRBV2,TRBD2
CASSLDGPGGEQYF,TGCGCCAGCAGCTTGGACGGGCCAGGAGGCGAGCAGTACTTC,TRBJ2-7,.,TRBV5-1,.
CASSSRLPDRGVEGYTF,TGTGCCAGCAGTTCCCGGCTTCCGGACAGGGGAGTGGAGGGCTACACCTTC,TRBJ1-2,.,TRBV27,TRBD1
CASTRSEAHYEQYF,TGTGCCAGCACCCGATCGGAGGCCCACTACGAGCAGTACTTC,TRBJ2-7,.,TRBV25-1,.
CASAGVDYGYTF,TGTGCTAGTGCAGGGGTGGACTATGGCTACACCTTC,TRBJ1-2,.,TRBV12-5,.
CATGTSKDEQYF,TGTGCCACCGGGACTAGCAAGGACGAGCAGTACTTC,TRBJ2-7,.,TRBV24-1,TRBD2
CASSYQGADYGYTF,TGCGCCAGCAGCTACCAGGGGGCGGACTATGGCTACACCTTC,TRBJ1-2,once,TRBV5-1,TRBD1
CASSSRRASGSEDEQFF,TGTGCCAGCAGCTCCCGCAGGGCTAGCGGGAGTGAGGATGAGCAGTTCTTC,TRBJ2-1,.,TRBV11-2,TRBD2
CASSLGGRDYYEQYF,TGTGCCAGCAGCTTAGGTGGGCGGGATTACTACGAGCAGTACTTC,TRBJ2-7,.,TRBV7-6,.
CASSVDRTGDTIYF,TGTGCCAGCAGCGTAGATAGGACAGGAGACACCATATATTTT,TRBJ1-3,.,TRBV9,TRBD1
CATSDPPGQGYGYTF,TGTGCCACCAGTGATCCCCCCGGACAGGGGTATGGCTACACCTTC,TRBJ1-2,.,TRBV24-1,TRBD1
CASSLGRSYGYTF,TGTGCCAGCAGTTTGGGCAGAAGTTACGGCTACACCTTC,TRBJ1-2,.,TRBV27,.
CASSRREAITGELFF,TGTGCCAGCAGTCGGCGGGAGGCCATCACCGGGGAGCTGTTTTTT,TRBJ2-2,.,TRBV6-2/TRBV6-3,TRBD2
CASRSTSGIAFYNEQFF,TGCGCCAGCAGGTCGACTAGCGGGATCGCCTTCTACAATGAGCAGTTCTTC,TRBJ2-1,.,TRBV4-1,TRBD2
CASSYSQGADSGNTIYF,TGTGCCAGTAGCTATTCCCAGGGGGCCGACTCTGGAAACACCATATATTTT,TRBJ1-3,.,TRBV19,TRBD1
CASHPEGAVLEKLFF,TGCGCCAGTCATCCCGAGGGGGCGGTTTTGGAAAAACTGTTTTTT,TRBJ1-4,.,TRBV5-1,TRBD1
CASSGQGRTGELFF,TGTGCCAGCAGCGGACAGGGGAGAACCGGGGAGCTGTTTTTT,TRBJ2-2,once,TRBV9,TRBD1
CASSLERGSGANVLTF,TGCGCCAGCAGCTTGGAACGGGGCTCTGGGGCCAACGTCCTGACTTTC,TRBJ2-6,.,TRBV5-1,.
CASSFNQEGYTF,TGCGCCAGCAGCTTTAATCAGGAAGGCTACACCTTC,TRBJ1-2,.,TRBV5-1,.
CASSLQSDSYEQYF,TGTGCCAGCAGCCTTCAGTCCGATTCCTACGAGCAGTACTTC,TRBJ2-7,many,TRBV9,.
CASSPDRRRANVLTF,TGTGCCAGCAGTCCCGACAGGCGGAGGGCCAACGTCCTGACTTTC,TRBJ2-6,.,TRBV6-5,.
CASSFSGGAGNEQFF,TGTGCCAGCAGCTTCAGCGGGGGGGCCGGCAATGAGCAGTTCTTC,TRBJ2-1,once,TRBV11-2,TRBD2
CASSSTGNGELFF,TGTGCCAGCAGCTCTACAGGGAACGGGGAGCTGTTTTTT,TRBJ2-2,.,TRBV5-4,.
CARSLTGRRANTEAFF,TGTGCCAGAAGCTTGACAGGGCGCAGGGCCAACACTGAAGCTTTCTTT,TRBJ1-1,.,TRBV5-3,.
CASSLFVRSGNTIYF,TGTGCCAGCAGCTTGTTCGTCCGGTCTGGAAACACCATATATTTT,TRBJ1-3,.,TRBV5-8,.
CASSEVMGQDYEQYF,TGTGCCAGCAGTGAAGTTATGGGACAGGACTACGAGCAGTACTTC,TRBJ2-7,.,TRBV6-1,TRBD1
CASSPHSGTGDSTDTQYF,TGTGCCAGCAGCCCACACTCGGGGACAGGGGATAGCACAGATACGCAGTATTTT,TRBJ2-3,.,TRBV9,TRBD1
CASRQGGYNEQFF,TGTGCCAGTCGACAGGGGGGCTACAATGAGCAGTTCTTC,TRBJ2-1,.,TRBV6-5,TRBD1
CASSYAGQISTDTQYF,TGTGCCAGCAGTTACGCCGGACAGATCAGCACAGATACGCAGTATTTT,TRBJ2-3,once,TRBV6-2/TRBV6-3,.